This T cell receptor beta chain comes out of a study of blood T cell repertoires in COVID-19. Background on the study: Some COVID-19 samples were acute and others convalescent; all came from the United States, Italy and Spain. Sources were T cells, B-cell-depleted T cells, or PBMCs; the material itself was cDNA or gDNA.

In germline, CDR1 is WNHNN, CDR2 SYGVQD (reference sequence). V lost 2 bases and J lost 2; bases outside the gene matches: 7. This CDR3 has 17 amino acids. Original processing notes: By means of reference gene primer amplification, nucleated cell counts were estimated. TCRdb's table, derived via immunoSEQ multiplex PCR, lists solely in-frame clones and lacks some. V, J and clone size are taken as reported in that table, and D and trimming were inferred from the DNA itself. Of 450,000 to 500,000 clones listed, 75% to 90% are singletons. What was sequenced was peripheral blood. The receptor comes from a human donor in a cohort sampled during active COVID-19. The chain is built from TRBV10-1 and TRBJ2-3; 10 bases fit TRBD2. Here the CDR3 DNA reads TGCGCCAGCAGTGAGCCCAGGACTAGCGGCCACACAGATACGCAGTATTTT. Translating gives CASSEPRTSGHTDTQYF.